A selection of T cell receptor beta chains follows, all from one sample in a study of blood T cells in healthy people across ages. A single record per CDR3 protein comes from TCRdb applying MiXCR to the 5' RACE reads. Of about 510,000 distinct CDR3 sequences in the sample, about 27% were seen once. These data also formed part of another study, on T cells of mothers and their children.

The sequencing sample was made of blood. These receptors came from a boy aged 2 to 9 in good health. Each CDR3 is given with its conserved first and last residue. The D gene is left open where the match is weak. The size field is filled for only some rows; it gives once, few, many or a size class.

clone size: NA; J gene: TRBJ1-5; D gene: NA; V gene: TRBV5-1; CDR3 protein: CASSSGTAGGGNQPQHF; CDR3 DNA: TGCGCCAGCAGCTCAGGGACCGCTGGGGGGGGCAATCAGCCCCAGCATTTT
clone size: NA; J gene: TRBJ2-5; D gene: TRBD1; V gene: TRBV12-3/TRBV12-4; CDR3 protein: CASSFGGQGAETQYF; CDR3 DNA: TGTGCCAGCAGTTTCGGCGGACAGGGAGCAGAGACCCAGTACTTC
clone size: few; J gene: TRBJ2-5; D gene: TRBD1; V gene: TRBV10-3; CDR3 protein: CAISETGTGSETQYF; CDR3 DNA: TGTGCCATCAGTGAGACCGGGACAGGGAGCGAGACCCAGTACTTC
clone size: NA; J gene: TRBJ1-2; D gene: NA; V gene: TRBV7-7; CDR3 protein: CASSHIPLYGYTF; CDR3 DNA: TGTGCTAGCAGCCACATACCCCTCTATGGCTACACCTTC
clone size: many; J gene: TRBJ2-5; D gene: NA; V gene: TRBV7-9; CDR3 protein: CASSRVQGYETQYF; CDR3 DNA: TGTGCCAGCAGCCGAGTCCAGGGTTACGAGACCCAGTACTTC
clone size: NA; J gene: TRBJ2-1; D gene: NA; V gene: TRBV15; CDR3 protein: CATSRNTGTAAEQFF; CDR3 DNA: TGTGCCACCAGCAGGAACACCGGGACTGCGGCTGAGCAGTTCTTC
clone size: NA; J gene: TRBJ2-5; D gene: TRBD1; V gene: TRBV6-6; CDR3 protein: CASRNATGGRETQYF; CDR3 DNA: TGTGCCAGCAGAAATGCGACAGGGGGTAGAGAGACCCAGTACTTC
clone size: many; J gene: TRBJ2-1; D gene: TRBD2; V gene: TRBV29-1; CDR3 protein: CSVQSGGSVKNEQFF; CDR3 DNA: TGCAGCGTTCAGTCGGGCGGGAGTGTAAAGAATGAGCAGTTCTTC
clone size: NA; J gene: TRBJ2-4; D gene: TRBD2; V gene: TRBV9; CDR3 protein: CASSVEAGTSGNIQYF; CDR3 DNA: TGTGCCAGCAGCGTAGAGGCGGGGACTAGCGGAAACATTCAGTACTTC
clone size: NA; J gene: TRBJ2-7; D gene: NA; V gene: TRBV6-5; CDR3 protein: CASSYSAEGSYEQYF; CDR3 DNA: TGTGCCAGCAGTTACTCGGCGGAGGGGTCCTACGAGCAGTACTTC
clone size: NA; J gene: TRBJ2-7; D gene: NA; V gene: TRBV25-1; CDR3 protein: CASSERAASYEQYF; CDR3 DNA: TGTGCCAGCAGTGAACGGGCAGCGTCCTACGAGCAGTACTTC
clone size: few; J gene: TRBJ2-7; D gene: TRBD1; V gene: TRBV5-1; CDR3 protein: CASSLTGQGYEQYF; CDR3 DNA: TGCGCCAGCAGCTTGACAGGACAGGGATACGAGCAGTACTTC
clone size: NA; J gene: TRBJ1-6; D gene: TRBD1; V gene: TRBV10-3; CDR3 protein: CAIRGTVNNSPLHF; CDR3 DNA: TGTGCCATCAGGGGGACAGTCAACAATTCACCCCTCCACTTT
clone size: NA; J gene: TRBJ2-5; D gene: TRBD2; V gene: TRBV5-5; CDR3 protein: CASSPPSGRKQETQYF; CDR3 DNA: TGTGCCAGCAGCCCCCCTAGCGGGAGGAAGCAAGAGACCCAGTACTTC
clone size: NA; J gene: TRBJ2-7; D gene: TRBD2; V gene: TRBV4-2; CDR3 protein: CASSQEIAGGYEQYF; CDR3 DNA: TGTGCCAGCAGCCAAGAGATAGCGGGGGGCTACGAGCAGTACTTC
clone size: few; J gene: TRBJ2-5; D gene: TRBD2; V gene: TRBV7-6; CDR3 protein: CASTPPLAGRQETQYF; CDR3 DNA: TGTGCCAGCACCCCCCCGCTAGCGGGACGCCAAGAGACCCAGTACTTC
clone size: few; J gene: TRBJ1-5; D gene: NA; V gene: TRBV20-1; CDR3 protein: CSARSRVGQPQHF; CDR3 DNA: TGCAGTGCGAGATCCAGGGTGGGTCAGCCCCAGCATTTT
clone size: NA; J gene: TRBJ2-5; D gene: NA; V gene: TRBV15; CDR3 protein: CATSRGAHLGETQYF; CDR3 DNA: TGTGCCACCAGCAGAGGGGCCCACCTTGGGGAGACCCAGTACTTC
clone size: NA; J gene: TRBJ2-7; D gene: NA; V gene: TRBV3-1; CDR3 protein: CASGSGWDEQYF; CDR3 DNA: TGTGCCAGCGGGAGTGGGTGGGACGAGCAGTACTTC
clone size: few; J gene: TRBJ1-5; D gene: NA; V gene: TRBV6-1; CDR3 protein: CASSGSGQDQPQHF; CDR3 DNA: TGTGCCAGCAGTGGATCAGGGCAAGACCAGCCCCAGCATTTT
clone size: few; J gene: TRBJ2-3; D gene: TRBD2; V gene: TRBV5-1; CDR3 protein: CASSFRGGPTDTQYF; CDR3 DNA: TGCGCCAGCAGCTTTCGCGGGGGGCCCACAGATACGCAGTATTTT
clone size: NA; J gene: TRBJ1-4; D gene: NA; V gene: TRBV12-3/TRBV12-4; CDR3 protein: CASSTHLVNEKLFF; CDR3 DNA: TGTGCCAGCAGCACACACCTGGTTAATGAAAAACTGTTTTTT
clone size: few; J gene: TRBJ2-3; D gene: NA; V gene: TRBV12-3/TRBV12-4; CDR3 protein: CASSLFGGRTDTQYF; CDR3 DNA: TGTGCCAGCAGCCTTTTCGGGGGGCGCACAGATACGCAGTATTTT
clone size: few; J gene: TRBJ2-7; D gene: TRBD2; V gene: TRBV6-5; CDR3 protein: CASGYTSGIDEQYF; CDR3 DNA: TGTGCCAGCGGCTATACTAGCGGGATCGACGAGCAGTACTTC
clone size: NA; J gene: TRBJ1-2; D gene: NA; V gene: TRBV6-5; CDR3 protein: CASSYSDGGSYGYTF; CDR3 DNA: TGTGCCAGCAGTTACTCCGACGGGGGAAGCTATGGCTACACCTTC
clone size: NA; J gene: TRBJ1-1; D gene: NA; V gene: TRBV2; CDR3 protein: CAKGAGGVNTEAFF; CDR3 DNA: TGTGCCAAGGGTGCGGGGGGCGTGAACACTGAAGCTTTCTTT